This entry lists 25 T cell receptor beta chains sequenced from one sample in a study of shared clonotypes between healthy human individuals. TCRdb's copy holds only in-frame clones and misses some; the assay was immunoSEQ multiplex PCR. In the table there are some 1,900,000 clones, about 94% of which are singletons. CD45RO-negative cells were positively selected for CCR7, leaving out terminally differentiated effector memory CD45RA+ cells. The sequencing input was naive CD8+ T cells sorted from blood. The receptor source for this set is a man younger than 35 in good health.

The chain joins TRBV4-1 to TRBJ2-7, with a possible D match to TRBD1 (6 bases). Looked up from germline, CDR1 is MGHRA and CDR2 is YSYEKL. Deletions cut 0 bases from V and 2 bases from J, with 11 bases between. This CDR3 comprises 15 residues. The CDR3 coding sequence is TGCGCCAGCAGCCAAGAACGGACAGAAACCTACGAGCAGTACTTC. This encodes CASSQERTETYEQYF.

The gene calls are TRBV6-5 and TRBJ1-1; no clear D. This CDR3 spans 12 amino acids. V lost 6 bases and J 4 bases, leaving 9 bases between the germline ends. CDR1 and CDR2 from the germline V gene are MNHEY and SVGAGI. The CDR3 coding sequence is TGTGCCAGCAGCCCCGCGGCCACTGAAGCTTTCTTT. Its translation is CASSPAATEAFF.

The rearrangement uses TRBV27 and TRBJ1-6, with D hard to call. The germline V and J ends were trimmed by 2 bases and 11 bases, with 13 bases remaining between them. The CDR3 has 14 residues. In germline, CDR1 is MNHEY, CDR2 SMNVEV (reference sequence). The CDR3: CASSLLGFGAPLHF. In DNA form, the CDR3 reads TGTGCCAGCAGTTTACTTGGTTTTGGGGCACCCCTCCACTTT.

The chain uses TRBV11-1 and TRBJ1-4; D remains unclear. CDR3 size: 12 residues. V gave up 4 bases and J gave up 2 bases, with 2 bases separating them. Germline lookup yields CDR1 SGHAT and CDR2 FQDESV (reference sequence). CDR3 protein: CASSWTNEKLFF. The CDR3 DNA is TGTGCCAGCAGCTGGACTAATGAAAAACTGTTTTTT.

With regard to this clone: The sample contains more than one DNA sequence encoding this CDR3. This chain connects TRBV28 to TRBJ1-2; 8 bases fit TRBD1. CDR1 and CDR2 (germline): MDHEN, SYDVKM. The CDR3 has 14 amino acids. Germline trimming cut 3 bases from V and 3 bases from J; bases unmatched to any gene: 3. CDR3 sequence: CASSFRGQYYGYTF. In DNA, the CDR3 is TGTGCCAGCAGTTTCAGGGGGCAGTACTATGGCTACACCTTC.

The chain combines TRBV6-1 with TRBJ2-5, with 9 bases identical to TRBD2. The germline CDR1 and CDR2 sequences are MNHNS and SASEGT. CDR3 length equals 14 residues. The trim removed 7 bases at V and 5 bases at J, leaving 8 bases unmatched. This CDR3 is CASMRGRAQETQYF. The DNA for the CDR3 is TGTGCCAGCATGCGCGGGAGGGCTCAGGAGACCCAGTACTTC.

This sequence joins TRBV4-3 and TRBJ2-7; 7 bases align to TRBD2. Trimming cost V 0 bases and J 4 bases; bases outside gene matches: 6. The CDR3 is 15 amino acids. Germline CDR1 is LGHNA and CDR2 is YSLEER. The CDR3 DNA follows: TGCGCCAGCAGCCAAGAAGGACTAGGCTCTTACGAGCAGTACTTC. It translates to CASSQEGLGSYEQYF.

The chain employs TRBV27 and TRBJ1-6, with TRBD1 identical over 9 bases. Germline V lookup: CDR1 MNHEY, CDR2 SMNVEV (reference sequence). The J segment lost 8 bases and the V segment lost 2 bases, leaving 7 bases of the junction unmatched. This CDR3 is built from 16 residues. CDR3 region: CASSLTNRGLDSPLHF. DNA for the CDR3: TGTGCCAGCAGTTTAACGAACAGGGGGCTGGATTCACCCCTCCACTTT.

The chain uses TRBV4-3 and TRBJ2-3; TRBD2 might be the D (6 bases). The length of the CDR3 is 16 residues. The V end was cut by 1 base, the J end by 0 bases, with 11 bases between. The germline V gene encodes CDR1 LGHNA and CDR2 YSLEER. The CDR3 sequence is CASSQGSSGSTDTQYF. CDR3 coding DNA: TGCGCCAGCAGCCAAGGGTCCAGCGGGAGCACAGATACGCAGTATTTT.

This clone was seen more than once but under ten times. Other nucleotide sequences from this sample produce the same CDR3. The chain couples TRBV7-9 to TRBJ2-1; D gene unclear. V gave up 1 base and J gave up 9 bases, with 1 base separating them. Germline CDR1 and CDR2: SEHNR and FQNEAQ (reference sequence). The CDR3 totals 10 residues. CDR3 sequence reads: CASSLVEQFF. In nucleotides, the CDR3 is TGTGCCAGCAGCTTAGTTGAGCAGTTCTTC. Full variable domain (remainder filled in from reference TRBV7-9 and TRBJ2-1): DTGVSQNPRHKITKRGQNVTFRCDPISEHNRLYWYRQTLGQGPEFLTYFQNEAQLEKSRLLSDRFSAERPKGSFSTLEIQRTEQGDSAMYLCASSLVEQFFGPGTRLTVL.

The chain uses TRBV11-2 and TRBJ2-7; no clear D. The CDR3 has 14 amino acids. V lost 3 bases to trimming and J lost 6 bases, with 15 bases between them. CDR1 and CDR2 (germline): SGHAT, FQNNGV. The CDR3 bases are TGTGCCAGCAGCTTTTGGGGATTCTTTGCCGAGCAGTACTTC. Protein: CASSFWGFFAEQYF.

The chain has TRBV11-3 and TRBJ1-1; the D gene is possibly TRBD1 (5 bases). The V gene lost 6 bases and the J gene lost 1 base, with 9 bases spanning the gap. The CDR3 loop spans 13 amino acids. Germline V gene lookup returns CDR1 SGHNT and CDR2 YENEEA. The DNA of the CDR3 is TGTGCCAGCAGTCAGGGAGCGAACACTGAAGCTTTCTTT. Translated: CASSQGANTEAFF.

The table lists this clone with a count of one. The rearrangement joins TRBV28 to TRBJ1-5; D is unresolved. This CDR3 comprises 16 residues. The V gene's germline CDR1 is MDHEN and CDR2 SYDVKM. The V gene lost 6 bases and the J gene lost 2 bases, with 17 bases spanning the gap. The CDR3 reads CASRYHSEGGNQPQHF. The DNA for the CDR3 is TGTGCCAGCAGATACCATAGCGAGGGAGGCAATCAGCCCCAGCATTTT.

The chain combines TRBV10-3 with TRBJ1-1; tentatively, D is TRBD1 (6 bases). Looked up from germline, CDR1 is ENHRY and CDR2 is SYGVKD. V was shortened by 3 bases and J by 11 bases, with 19 bases between the two germline ends. The CDR3 sequence is 14 residues long. The CDR3 loop is CAISENGGPSRAFF. CDR3 in DNA: TGTGCCATCAGTGAAAATGGGGGCCCCAGTAGGGCTTTCTTT.

The rearrangement joins TRBV29-1 to TRBJ2-7; D is possibly TRBD1 or TRBD2 (5 bases each). The length of the CDR3 is 13 residues. V was shortened by 4 bases and J by 4 bases, with 14 bases between the two germline ends. Germline V CDR1 and CDR2: SQVTM, ANQGSEA. The DNA for the CDR3 is TGCAGCGTTGGTTGGGGACCTCAGTACGAGCAGTACTTC. Translation gives CSVGWGPQYEQYF.

The rearrangement links TRBV2 to TRBJ2-7, with D possibly TRBD2 on 5 matching bases. V was clipped by 8 bases and J by 3 bases, with 17 bases between them. From germline, CDR1 is SNHLY and CDR2 FYNNEI. The CDR3 runs 14 residues. This CDR3 reads CASGGHSGIYEQYF. In nucleotides, the CDR3 is TGTGCCAGCGGTGGGCACAGCGGTATCTACGAGCAGTACTTC.

The chain has TRBV15 and TRBJ2-3; D gene uncertain. Germline CDR1 is LNHNV and CDR2 is YYDKDF (reference sequence). V lost 5 bases and J 1 base, leaving 10 bases between the germline ends. The CDR3 length is 14 residues. The CDR3 DNA reads as TGTGCCACCAGCTCAGCAGAGGGCACAGATACGCAGTATTTT. Its protein product is CATSSAEGTDTQYF.

This chain joins TRBV29-1 and TRBJ2-7, with 8 positions matching TRBD2. Trimming removed 0 bases from V and 3 bases from J; junction bases left unmatched: 10. Per germline, CDR1 SQVTM and CDR2 ANQGSEA. This CDR3 is built from 16 residues. The DNA for the CDR3 is TGCAGCGTTGAAGATCCCGACGGGGGGGCCGGCTACGAGCAGTACTTC. Protein: CSVEDPDGGAGYEQYF.

V and J are TRBV7-8 and TRBJ2-1; TRBD2 matches 10 bases. After removal of 6 bases from V and 5 bases from J, the junction contained 10 bases not matched to a gene. The CDR3 sequence is 16 residues long. CDR1 and CDR2 (germline): SGHVS, FQNEAQ. The CDR3 nucleotides read TGTGCCAGCAGACACTGGGCTAGCGGGGGTCACAATGAGCAGTTCTTC. Its protein is CASRHWASGGHNEQFF.

The rearrangement links TRBV27 to TRBJ2-3, with 11 bases lining up with TRBD2. J lost 2 bases, V lost 5 bases, and 6 bases had no gene match. The CDR3 is 16 amino acids. Per the germline V gene, CDR1 is MNHEY and CDR2 is SMNVEV (reference sequence). CDR3 nucleotide sequence: TGTGCCAGCAGTACCCCGGGACTAGCGGCCACAGATACGCAGTATTTT. Amino acid sequence: CASSTPGLAATDTQYF.

CDR3 in amino acids: CASSSSGGHYEQYF. CDR3 nucleotide sequence: TGTGCCAGCTCATCCAGCGGGGGTCACTACGAGCAGTACTTC. The V call is TRBV18, the J call TRBJ2-7, with 8 bases lining up with TRBD2. J gave up 3 bases and V 5 bases, and 6 bases lay outside the gene matches. The V gene's germline CDR1 is KGHSH and CDR2 LQKENI. The CDR3 sequence is 14 residues long.

This chain joins TRBV4-1 and TRBJ1-6; D gene ambiguous. The CDR3 length is 14 residues. Looked up from germline, CDR1 is MGHRA and CDR2 is YSYEKL. Trimming removed 2 bases from V and 14 bases from J, with 16 bases in between. DNA of the CDR3: TGCGCCAGCAGCCAAACCGGGCCCCTTCGGACCCTCCACTTT. As protein: CASSQTGPLRTLHF.

About this clone: The same CDR3 also results from other DNA sequences found in this sample. This rearrangement joins TRBV10-1 to TRBJ2-7; D is unclear. The germline CDR1 and CDR2 sequences are WNHNN and SYGVQD (reference sequence). Trimming removed 3 bases from V and 0 bases from J, with 3 bases in between. This CDR3 spans 12 amino acids. The CDR3 bases are TGCGCCAGCAGTGATAACTCCTACGAGCAGTACTTC. It specifies CASSDNSYEQYF.

In DNA form, the CDR3 reads TGTGCCAGCAGTGACGCAGGGCCGTACAATGAGCAGTTCTTC. It translates to CASSDAGPYNEQFF. The V gene is TRBV6-1, the J gene TRBJ2-1; D is possibly TRBD1 (5 bases). This CDR3 has 14 amino acids. Germline CDR1 MNHNS, CDR2 SASEGT. Trimming cost V 3 bases and J 4 bases, with 10 bases left between them.

CDR3 loop: CASSQDSADDEQFF. As DNA, the CDR3 is TGCGCCAGCAGCCAAGATTCCGCGGACGATGAGCAGTTCTTC. The rearrangement links TRBV4-1 to TRBJ2-1; D is ambiguous. V dropped 0 bases and J dropped 8 bases, with 11 bases sitting between them. Germline V CDR1 and CDR2: MGHRA, YSYEKL. The CDR3 totals 14 residues.